The 18 T cell receptor beta chains below come from one sample, sequenced in a study of T-cell memory formation after mild COVID-19. TCRdb itself ran the 5' RACE reads through MiXCR, one entry per CDR3 protein. Among about half a million distinct CDR3 sequences listed, 15% to 20% were seen once. The sample consisted of PBMCs or a T cell subset sorted from them (not recorded which). The receptors originated from an adult woman who had mild COVID-19 (a few samples of this study predate the infection). Cell type and time point are not known.

The rearrangement uses TRBV20-1 and TRBJ2-1; 9 nucleotides agree with TRBD1. The CDR3 spans 14 residues. V gave up 2 bases and J gave up 12 bases; unmatched junction bases: 11. The germline CDR1 and CDR2 sequences are DFQATT and SNEGSKA (reference sequence). The CDR3 nucleotides read TGCAGTGCTAGAAGCGGGACAGGGAATATGGGGCAGTTCTTC. It yields the protein CSARSGTGNMGQFF.

This clonotype appeared many times. The chain couples TRBV27 to TRBJ2-1; the match to TRBD2 covers 13 bases. V lost 2 bases and J lost 9; bases outside the gene matches: 4. The CDR3 spans 15 residues. Germline V gene sequence: CDR1 MNHEY, CDR2 SMNVEV (reference sequence). The CDR3 here is CASSLTSGGVSEQFF. DNA for the CDR3: TGTGCCAGCAGTTTAACTAGCGGGGGGGTTAGTGAGCAGTTCTTC.

The chain carries TRBV7-8 and TRBJ2-5; D perhaps matches TRBD2 (6 bases). The CDR3 covers 15 residues. Trimming took 5 bases from V and 4 from J, leaving 17 bases between them. CDR1 is SGHVS, CDR2 FQNEAQ, per germline. The CDR3 DNA sequence: TGTGCCAGCAGCGCCCGGGAGCCTCGGGGAGAGACCCAGTACTTC. This gives the protein CASSAREPRGETQYF.

The chain carries TRBV12-3 or TRBV12-4 and TRBJ1-6; 7 bases line up with TRBD1. V gave up 5 bases and J gave up 9 bases; unmatched junction bases: 10. The CDR3 covers 15 residues. CDR3 residues: CASSPGTGAGSPLHF. CDR3 sequence (DNA): TGTGCCAGCAGTCCTGGAACAGGGGCGGGTTCACCCCTCCACTTT.

Written as DNA, the CDR3 is TGTGCCAGCAGCCCTACTTCTGCGGGAGTAGCCGGGGAGCTGTTTTTT. Protein sequence: CASSPTSAGVAGELFF. The chain has TRBV9 and TRBJ2-2, with 7 positions matching TRBD2. Germline CDR1 is SGDLS and CDR2 is YYNGEE. J gave up 6 bases and V 4 bases, and 12 bases lay outside the gene matches. The CDR3 has 16 residues.

This clonotype has more than one count but fewer than ten. The gene calls are TRBV25-1 and TRBJ2-5, with 9 bases matching TRBD2. After removal of 5 bases from V and 5 bases from J, the junction contained 6 bases not matched to a gene. Germline loops: CDR1 MGHDK, CDR2 SYGVNS. This CDR3 is built from 14 residues. CDR3 coding DNA: TGTGCCAGCAGTATTTTAGCGGGAGACGAGACCCAGTACTTC. Translating it yields CASSILAGDETQYF.

This sequence joins TRBV28 and TRBJ1-1; D not resolved. Germline loops: CDR1 MDHEN, CDR2 SYDVKM. The CDR3 is made up of 16 amino acids. V was trimmed by 2 bases and J by 2 bases, leaving 15 bases between them. The DNA for the CDR3 is TGTGCCAGCAGTTTAAGTCTGGGCAAACTAAACACTGAAGCTTTCTTT. The encoded protein is CASSLSLGKLNTEAFF.

The gene calls are TRBV12-3 or TRBV12-4 and TRBJ2-3; 9 nucleotides match TRBD1. The length of the CDR3 is 15 residues. The trim removed 5 bases at V and 6 bases at J, leaving 9 bases unmatched. Here the CDR3 reads CASSTTGGGSDTQYF. The DNA of the CDR3 is TGTGCCAGCAGTACGACAGGGGGAGGGTCGGATACGCAGTATTTT.

This clonotype was seen more than once but under ten times. The V gene is TRBV4-3, the J gene TRBJ1-6; unclear D gene. V shed 0 bases and J shed 4 bases, with 4 bases lying between them. The CDR3 is 14 residues long. Germline V gene lookup returns CDR1 LGHNA and CDR2 YSLEER. The CDR3 bases are TGCGCCAGCAGCCAAGAGTTGTATAATTCACCCCTCCACTTT. Translated: CASSQELYNSPLHF.

The chain combines TRBV23-1 with TRBJ1-5, with D uncertain. TRBV23-1 is an ORF, with its function uncertain. Trimming removed 10 bases at V and 3 bases at J, with 7 bases between. The CDR3 length is 11 residues. In nucleotides, the CDR3 is TGCGCCACCCAGTCCAATCAGCCCCAGCATTTT. Its translation: CATQSNQPQHF.

This chain uses TRBV5-6 with TRBJ2-2; TRBD2 agrees at 10 bases. Germline V CDR1 and CDR2: SGHDT, YYEEEE. The CDR3 consists of 15 residues. Trimming at V came to 6 bases and at J to 4 bases, leaving 6 bases not matched to a gene. CDR3 bases: TGTGCCAGCACCCTAGCGGGAGCGGGCACCGGGGAGCTGTTTTTT. As protein: CASTLAGAGTGELFF.

This clonotype was counted a few times. CDR3 nucleotide sequence: TGTGCCAGCAGGATTGGGTTAGCGGGGCGAGAGACCCAGTACTTC. Amino acids: CASRIGLAGRETQYF. The chain has TRBV12-3 or TRBV12-4 and TRBJ2-5, with TRBD2 matching 8 bases. This CDR3 comprises 15 residues. Trimming took 6 bases from V and 4 from J; bases not matched to a gene: 10.

The sample holds a few counts of this clonotype. The genes are TRBV3-1 and TRBJ2-1; D may be TRBD2 (5 bases). The V gene's germline CDR1 is LGHDT and CDR2 YNNKEL (reference sequence). The CDR3 totals 14 residues. V was trimmed by 3 bases and J by 3 bases, leaving 9 bases between them. The CDR3 DNA is TGTGCCAGCAGCCACCTTACTAGCTACAATGAGCAGTTCTTC. Its translation: CASSHLTSYNEQFF.

The CDR3 bases are TGTGCCAGCAGCTTAATGGCTAGCGGGAGTTTAAAGTTCTTC. Translated, it gives CASSLMASGSLKFF. The chain has TRBV7-3 and TRBJ2-1; 10 nucleotides agree with TRBD2. The length of the CDR3 is 14 residues. CDR1 is SGHTA and CDR2 is FQGTGA in the germline V gene. V lost 1 base and J lost 14; bases outside the gene matches: 8.

This clonotype has just a few counts. The chain is built from TRBV4-1 and TRBJ2-2, with D uncertain. The germline CDR1 and CDR2 sequences are MGHRA and YSYEKL. The V and J ends lost 4 bases and 4 bases respectively, with 13 bases between them. CDR3 length: 15 amino acids. This chain's CDR3 is CASSPGRLGTGELFF. CDR3 coding DNA: TGCGCCAGCAGCCCAGGTCGTTTGGGCACCGGGGAGCTGTTTTTT.

This clonotype occurred a few times. The chain recombines TRBV20-1 with TRBJ2-7; D is perhaps TRBD1 or TRBD2 (5 bases each). Trimming cost V 3 bases and J 3 bases, with 21 bases left between them. The CDR3 has 16 residues. Germline assignment: CDR1 DFQATT and CDR2 SNEGSKA (reference sequence). The CDR3 reads CSASLGGRASGYEQYF. DNA of the CDR3: TGCAGTGCTAGTCTTGGGGGTAGGGCCAGCGGCTACGAGCAGTACTTC.

The chain joins TRBV29-1 to TRBJ2-1, with D uncertain. The germline V and J ends were trimmed by 7 bases and 7 bases, with 11 bases remaining between them. The CDR3 extends over 11 amino acids. Germline loops: CDR1 SQVTM, CDR2 ANQGSEA. CDR3 bases: TGCAGCGCCGACCCAACAAATGAGCAGTTCTTC. This encodes CSADPTNEQFF.

This clonotype occurred many times. The rearrangement links TRBV6-5 to TRBJ2-7; D may be TRBD1 or TRBD2 (5 bases each). This CDR3 comprises 15 residues. From germline, CDR1 is MNHEY and CDR2 SVGAGI. V gave up 6 bases and J gave up 3 bases, with 18 bases separating them. CDR3 sequence (DNA): TGTGCCAGCAGAATTCGACGCACAGGAGGCTACGAGCAGTACTTC. Its translation: CASRIRRTGGYEQYF.